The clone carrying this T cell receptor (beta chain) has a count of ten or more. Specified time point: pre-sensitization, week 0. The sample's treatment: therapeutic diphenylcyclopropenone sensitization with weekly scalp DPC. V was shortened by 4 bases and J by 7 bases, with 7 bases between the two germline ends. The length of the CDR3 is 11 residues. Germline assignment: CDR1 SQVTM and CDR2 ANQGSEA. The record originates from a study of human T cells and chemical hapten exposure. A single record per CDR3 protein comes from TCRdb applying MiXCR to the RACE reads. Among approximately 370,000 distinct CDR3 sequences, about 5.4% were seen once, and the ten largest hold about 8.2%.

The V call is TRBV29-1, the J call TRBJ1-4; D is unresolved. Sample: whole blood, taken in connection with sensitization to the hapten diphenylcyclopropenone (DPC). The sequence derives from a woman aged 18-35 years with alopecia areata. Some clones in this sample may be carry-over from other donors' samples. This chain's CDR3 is CSVAGAEKLFF. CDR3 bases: TGCAGCGTTGCGGGAGCTGAAAAACTGTTTTTT. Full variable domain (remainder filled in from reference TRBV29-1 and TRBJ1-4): SAVISQKPSRDICQRGTSLTIQCQVDSQVTMMFWYRQQPGQSLTLIATANQGSEATYESGFVIDKFPISRPNLTFSTLTVSNMSPEDSSIYLCSVAGAEKLFFGSGTQLSVL.